This T cell receptor (beta chain) was recovered during a study of regulatory T cells in long-lasting Graves disease. The time point is: newly diagnosed GD, antithyroid drugs for less than 3 months. PBMC-derived RNA was used for the TCR library. This CDR3 is built from 17 residues. Germline lookup yields CDR1 SGHAT and CDR2 FQNNGV. Remarks on this clonotype: Germline and junction disagree at one end, which may indicate a read error.

Both iRepertoire HTBI primers and Arm-PCR of CDR3 regions were used to build the TCR beta libraries. Via MiXCR, TCRdb re-called the multiplex PCR reads, giving one row per CDR3 protein. The data contain roughly 380,000 distinct CDR3 sequences, approximately 15% of them singletons. These data also formed part of another study, on T cells in Graves' hyperthyroidism and ophthalmopathy.

Sequenced here: peripheral blood mononuclear cells (PBMCs), sampled at new diagnosis, from a patient treated with antithyroid drugs. The source is a middle-aged man with Graves disease. The chain combines TRBV11-2 with TRBJ1-1; D gene unclear. The DNA for the CDR3 is TGTGCCTGCAGCTTAGTCTCCATAAGTCTGCCGAACACTGAAGCTTTCTTT. This translates into CACSLVSISLPNTEAFF.